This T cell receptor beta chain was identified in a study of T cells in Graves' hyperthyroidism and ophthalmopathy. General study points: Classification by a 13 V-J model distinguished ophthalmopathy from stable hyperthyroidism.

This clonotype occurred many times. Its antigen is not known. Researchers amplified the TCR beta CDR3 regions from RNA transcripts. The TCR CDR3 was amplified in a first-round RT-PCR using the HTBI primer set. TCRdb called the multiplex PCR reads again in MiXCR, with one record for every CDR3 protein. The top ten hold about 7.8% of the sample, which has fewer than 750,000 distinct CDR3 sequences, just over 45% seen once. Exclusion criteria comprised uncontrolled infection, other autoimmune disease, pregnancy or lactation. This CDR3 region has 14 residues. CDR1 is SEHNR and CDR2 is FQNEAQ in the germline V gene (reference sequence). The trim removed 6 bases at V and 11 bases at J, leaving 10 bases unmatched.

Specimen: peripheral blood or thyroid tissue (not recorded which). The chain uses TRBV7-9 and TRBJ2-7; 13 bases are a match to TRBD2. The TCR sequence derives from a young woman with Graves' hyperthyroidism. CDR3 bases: TGTGCCAGCAGACCTCCCGGACTAGCGGGGGACGAGTACTTC. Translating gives CASRPPGLAGDEYF. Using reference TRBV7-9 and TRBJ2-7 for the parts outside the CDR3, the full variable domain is DTGVSQNPRHKITKRGQNVTFRCDPISEHNRLYWYRQTLGQGPEFLTYFQNEAQLEKSRLLSDRFSAERPKGSFSTLEIQRTEQGDSAMYLCASRPPGLAGDEYFGPGTRLTVT.